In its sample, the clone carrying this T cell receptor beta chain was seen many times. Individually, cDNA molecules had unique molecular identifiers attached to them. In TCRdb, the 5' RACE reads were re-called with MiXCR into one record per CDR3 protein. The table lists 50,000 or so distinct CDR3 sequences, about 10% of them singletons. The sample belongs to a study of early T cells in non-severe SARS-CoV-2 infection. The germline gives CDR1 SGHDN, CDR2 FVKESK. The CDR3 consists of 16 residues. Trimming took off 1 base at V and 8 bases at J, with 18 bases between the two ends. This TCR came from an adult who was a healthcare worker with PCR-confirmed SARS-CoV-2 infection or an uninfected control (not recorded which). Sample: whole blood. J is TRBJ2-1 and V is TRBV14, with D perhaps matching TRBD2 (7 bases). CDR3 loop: CASSQGGAGAGDEQFF. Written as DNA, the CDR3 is TGTGCCAGCAGCCAAGGGGGGGCGGGAGCTGGCGATGAGCAGTTCTTC. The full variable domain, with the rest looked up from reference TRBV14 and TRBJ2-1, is EAGVTQFPSHSVIEKGQTVTLRCDPISGHDNLYWYRRVMGKEIKFLLHFVKESKQDESGMPNNRFLAERTGGTYSTLKVQPAELEDSGVYFCASSQGGAGAGDEQFFGPGTRLTVL.